This entry describes one TCR beta chain. There is no known antigen for this receptor. At one boundary the junction diverges from the germline segment, which might be a read error. The data were obtained in a study of identical twins listed by TCRdb under 2016. A note on the overall study: To test whether fetal clonotypes persist, this study deep-sequenced TCR alpha and beta repertoires from monozygotic twins, from unrelated adults of various ages, and from cord blood. Replicate twin experiments were performed at different times using different library preparation protocols to rule out contamination.

CDR1 and CDR2 are drawn from the germline V gene: SGHRS, YFSETQ. The CDR3, from cysteine to phenylalanine, totals 13 residues. The read is trimmed to its CDR3 DNA, 39 bases read in frame from base 1. Every donor was a healthy Caucasian. Three pairs of female monozygotic twins, all aged roughly 18 to 29 years, were included in the twin cohort. Peripheral blood mononuclear cells were used as the source from which RNA for TCR libraries was isolated. The library was prepared using 5' RACE. The sequencing machine was an Illumina HiSeq 2000. Template switching introduced a universal primer binding site; the final cDNA contained a unique molecular identifier, enabling accurate counting of TCR cDNA molecules. First-strand cDNA for TCR alpha and beta chains was synthesized from specific primers in the conserved constant-segment region. To control for contamination, every cDNA library carried two barcodes: a SMART-Mk sample barcode plus Illumina barcodes. TruSeq adapter sequences, together with Illumina sample barcodes, were added in two successive PCR steps. Sequencing of the TCR alpha and beta cDNA libraries was done on the Illumina HiSeq platform using custom primers. The original pipeline was this. MiGEC was used to process raw reads and extract unique molecular identifiers, and MiXCR was used to find CDR3 positions. For each individual, recombination models were inferred using an EM algorithm with the repgenHMM and IGoR tools. Shared clonotype analysis was performed with the tcR package in R, normalizing sharing by the product of cloneset sizes. To study raw recombination without the effects of thymic and clonal selection, out-of-frame nonproductive sequences were analyzed. TCRdb redid the processing of the public reads, applying fastp at Q25 and MiXCR, and retained in-frame beta chains. One record per CDR3 amino acid sequence lists the most common genes and DNA. The V and J calls were determined by TCRdb, not by the authors. This sample gives approximately 700,000 distinct CDR3 sequences in total; over 15% of them show up just once. The ten largest account for about an eighth of the sample.

What the study reported, not specific to this receptor: Because the same donors could not be followed over many years, conclusions were based on cross-sectional statistical analysis. Compared with coincidental sharing between unrelated individuals, out-of-frame TCR alpha sequences shared between twins showed an excess of sequences with low generation probability. Excess twin sharing in beta out-of-frame sequences was weaker because fewer shared sequences lowered the signal-to-noise ratio. Abundant cord blood beta clonotypes had fewer insertions, young adult naive repertoires showed a similar but weaker trend, and memory repertoires showed no such trend. Out-of-frame TCR alpha sharing in monozygotic twins was systematically underestimated by recombination models, whereas sharing between unrelated individuals was in agreement with the recombination models. Zero-insertion analyses could be partly confounded by invariant T cells such as MAIT and iNKT, although diverse VJ usage argued against such confounding for most clonotypes.

This same sample was also part of a study on T cells expressing NK-cell markers. Looking at the second paper: About eight donors provided sorted CD3+CD56+NKG2C+, CD3+CD56+NKG2C- and CD3+CD56-NKG2C+ T-cell subsets, whose TCR beta-chain repertoires were profiled. Among the eight sequenced donors, only one was HCMV-seronegative, while the other seven were HCMV-seropositive. To restrict sorting to alphabetaTCR-expressing T cells, an anti-gammadeltaTCR antibody was added in several experiments. In about six donors, the dominant CD3+CD56+NKG2C+ clonotypes were found to rank among the top 10 CD8+ clonotypes and to make up about 1.0-7.5% of CD8+ T cells. Those dominant clonotypes were again the most abundant among CD3+CD56-NKG2C+ cells in a few donors, at about 28.3-60.1%. Whether the expanded NKG2C-expressing T cell clones were specific for HCMV antigens remained unclear. Randomly selected healthy volunteers, three men and five women, were used as the eight sequenced donors. HCMV-specific IgG was detected in serum with a commercial ELISA kit to determine HCMV serostatus. For over five donors, unsorted PBMC were also used to sequence bulk peripheral blood T-cell repertoires. MIGEC handled demultiplexing of the reads and grouping by UMI, while MiTCR was used to assemble and quantify clonotypes. To exclude erroneous sequences, only TCR cDNA sequences supported by at least two reads were retained. The tcR package was used for downstream repertoire analysis, and clonotypes were matched across fractions by CDR3 nucleotide sequence plus V segment. Antigen specificity was annotated against VDJdb with VDJmatch, allowing one amino acid substitution in CDR3.

This TCR derives from a woman between 18 and 29 years old in good health. Recombination joined TRBV5-1 with TRBJ2-7; 7 bases in the middle match TRBD1. Sequenced input: PBMCs. The DNA sequence reads TGCGCCAGCAGCCTAGCTTATGAGGGGGCGCCGTCCTTC. The resulting protein is CASSLAYEGAPSF.